Sequencing of this T cell receptor (beta chain) was carried out in a study of T-cell reconstitution after alpha-beta-depleted transplantation in children. Study-level points and caveats: Expanded graft clones numbering several hundred reportedly gave rise to alpha-beta T cells about two months after transplant. Newly generated T cells supplied most T-cell counts and diversity one year post-transplant. Certain patients had high TCRbeta diversity at day 60, and it came from recipient T cells and thymic progenitors that survived.

Trimming pared 5 bases from V and 4 bases from J, leaving 9 bases between. CDR3 length: 12 amino acids. Germline loops: CDR1 SGHRS, CDR2 YFSETQ. Using unique molecular identifiers, the investigators prepared the TCRbeta library. Via MiXCR, TCRdb re-called the PCR reads, giving one row per CDR3 protein. The repertoire holds roughly 200,000 distinct CDR3 sequences, about 7% seen once, with about 6% in the top ten. Comments on this clonotype: Its target is unknown.

The chain joins TRBV5-1 to TRBJ1-1; D is possibly TRBD1 (5 bases). Sample: PBMCs, taken before TCRalphabeta/CD19-depleted stem cell transplant. The TCR was taken from a boy between 2 and 10 years old with acute lymphoblastic leukemia, due to receive a stem cell transplant. The CDR3 nucleotides read TGCGCCAGCAGAGTGGGGGGCACTGAAGCTTTCTTT. Its translation: CASRVGGTEAFF. Full variable domain (outside the CDR3, taken from reference TRBV5-1 and TRBJ1-1): KAGVTQTPRYLIKTRGQQVTLSCSPISGHRSVSWYQQTPGQGLQFLFEYFSETQRNKGNFPGRFSGRQFSNSRSEMNVSTLELGDSALYLCASRVGGTEAFFGQGTRLTVV.